This T cell receptor beta chain was recorded in a study of T cell changes during pregnancy in multiple sclerosis. Some clones are missing from TCRdb's copy, which holds only in-frame ones; the method was immunoSEQ multiplex PCR. The sample has more than 35,000 clones, approximately 90% seen once. The V end lost 3 bases, the J end lost 5 bases, and 14 bases lay between the germline ends. Germline values: CDR1 GTSNPN, CDR2 SVGIG (reference sequence). This CDR3 has 14 amino acids. The material sequenced was CD4+ T cells from peripheral blood mononuclear cells, taken in the third trimester of pregnancy. This clonotype was obtained from a female donor with multiple sclerosis, enrolled in a pregnancy study. This rearrangement joins TRBV30 to TRBJ1-3, with D possibly TRBD1 on 6 matching bases. The CDR3, as DNA: TGTGCCTGGAGGGGGGCAGGTCAGCGAAACACCATATATTTT. This encodes CAWRGAGQRNTIYF.